A selection of T cell receptor beta chains follows, all from one sample in a study of radiation and T cells in renal cell carcinoma. Some clones are missing from TCRdb's copy, which holds only in-frame ones; the method was immunoSEQ multiplex PCR. The table lists 120,000 to 150,000 clones, roughly 80% of them singletons. The sequencing used blood, collected from a patient whose treatment included radiotherapy and nephrectomy. These TCRs come from a woman aged 45-65 years with renal cell carcinoma. The CDR3 runs from the conserved cysteine through the conserved F or W. The D gene is left open where the match is weak. Clone size is stated in some rows and not others, as once, few, many or a class when expanded.

j_call,clone_size,d_call,v_call,cdr3_nt,cdr3_aa
TRBJ1-1,NA,NA,TRBV29-1,TGCAGCGTTGGAGGAGGACAGAACACTGAAGCTTTCTTT,CSVGGGQNTEAFF
TRBJ1-5,few,NA,TRBV9,TGTGCCAGCAGCGTAGGACAAGGGCTCAGCAATCAGCCCCAGCATTTT,CASSVGQGLSNQPQHF
TRBJ2-1,NA,TRBD1,TRBV7-2,TGTGCCAGCAGCTCCCCGACAGGGTCCCATGAGCAGTTCTTC,CASSSPTGSHEQFF
TRBJ2-7,NA,NA,TRBV7-8,TGTGCCAGCAGCTTAGCAGGGCACCCTGCAGGCGAGCAGTACTTC,CASSLAGHPAGEQYF
TRBJ1-2,few,TRBD1,TRBV7-2,TGTGCCAGCAGCTTATCTCCGGGACAGATAAGCTATGGCTACACCTTC,CASSLSPGQISYGYTF
TRBJ1-1,NA,NA,TRBV5-1,TGCGCCAGCTCATCTTACCAAGGGGGGAACACTGAAGCTTTCTTT,CASSSYQGGNTEAFF
TRBJ2-3,NA,TRBD2,TRBV9,TGTGCCAGCAGCGTAGGGACTAGCGGTCAAGATACGCAGTATTTT,CASSVGTSGQDTQYF
TRBJ2-7,NA,TRBD1,TRBV7-6,TGTGCCAGCAGCCCGGGACAGAATTCCTACGAGCAGTACTTC,CASSPGQNSYEQYF
TRBJ1-1,few,TRBD1,TRBV19,TGTGCCAGTAGTACCGGACAGGGGAGGGCTGAAGCTTTCTTT,CASSTGQGRAEAFF
TRBJ2-7,NA,NA,TRBV7-2,TGTGCCAGCAGCTTAGTTTACGAGAGCTCCTACGAGCAGTACTTC,CASSLVYESSYEQYF
TRBJ2-2,NA,NA,TRBV7-3,TGTGCCAGCAGCTCGTCCAACACCGGGGAGCTGTTTTTT,CASSSSNTGELFF
TRBJ2-1,NA,TRBD2,TRBV7-2,TGTGCCAGCAGCTTAGCGGAGCGGGGGGAGCAGTTCTTC,CASSLAERGEQFF
TRBJ2-1,NA,NA,TRBV5-4,TGTGCCAGCAGTGGAGGGGGGCTAGGGCCGAATGAGCAGTTCTTC,CASSGGGLGPNEQFF
TRBJ1-5,NA,NA,TRBV5-6,TGTGCCAGCAGCCCACCGTCAGGGGATAGCAATCAGCCCCAGCATTTT,CASSPPSGDSNQPQHF
TRBJ2-2,NA,NA,TRBV12-5,TGTGCTAGTGGTTTGGTTCCCGGGGAGCTGTTTTTT,CASGLVPGELFF
TRBJ2-5,few,NA,TRBV7-2,TGTGCCAGCGGAGCAGGGGTGGAGACCCAGTACTTC,CASGAGVETQYF
TRBJ1-5,NA,NA,TRBV7-2,TGTGCCAGCAGCTTCAGGTTCGGGCAGCCCCAGCATTTT,CASSFRFGQPQHF
TRBJ1-5,NA,NA,TRBV7-2,TGTGCCAGCAGCTTATCAGGGCGGCAGCCCCAGCATTTT,CASSLSGRQPQHF
TRBJ1-5,NA,NA,TRBV30,TGTGCCTGGAGTCCACTACGTAATCAGCCCCAGCATTTT,CAWSPLRNQPQHF
TRBJ2-2,once,TRBD2,TRBV7-2,TGTGCCAGCAGCTTAAAGGGCGGGAGGGTGGTCGGGGAGCTGTTTTTT,CASSLKGGRVVGELFF
TRBJ2-3,NA,TRBD2,TRBV27,TGTACTACAAGGGGAGGGACTAGCGGGACCGATACGCAGTATTTT,CTTRGGTSGTDTQYF
TRBJ2-5,NA,TRBD1,TRBV10-1,TGCGCCAGCAGTAAAGGACAGGGTGAAGAGACCCAGTACTTC,CASSKGQGEETQYF
TRBJ1-1,NA,NA,TRBV6-5,TGTGCCAGCAGTTACACGTGGTGGGGCAGGAACACTGAAGCTTTCTTT,CASSYTWWGRNTEAFF
TRBJ2-3,NA,NA,TRBV10-1,TGCGCCAGCAGTGAGTCAAGTTTACCGGGACCAACGCAGTATTTT,CASSESSLPGPTQYF
TRBJ1-2,NA,TRBD1,TRBV14,TGTGCCAGCAGCCAAGGGACAGGGGGTGGAGGCTACACCTTC,CASSQGTGGGGYTF